This TCR beta chain was retrieved from a study of breast tumors, draining lymph nodes, adjacent tissues. MiXCR, run by TCRdb on the multiplex PCR reads, gives a single entry per CDR3 protein. The sample carries around 250,000 distinct CDR3 sequences, around 34% recorded once. Study-wide results and limits: The data were judged consistent with most tumor T cells coming from lymph node and expanding in tumor. Luminal-like breast cancer showed significantly greater tumor-nontumor repertoire similarity than basal-like breast cancer did.

Samples came from axillary lymph nodes draining the breast cancer. On this clonotype: Its antigen is not identified.

Unmatched junction bases numbered 19, after V lost 1 base and J lost 10 bases. This CDR3 has 19 amino acids. The germline CDR1 and CDR2 sequences are MNHNY and SVGAGI (reference sequence). The chain recombines TRBV6-6 with TRBJ1-5, with 10 positions matching TRBD1. This clonotype was sampled from a female donor with breast cancer. Some clones in this sample may be carry-over from other donors' samples. Sample: axillary lymph node tissue. The CDR3 sequence is CASSYLRHRPGQGPFPQHF. The CDR3 nucleotides are TGTGCCAGCAGTTACTTGAGGCATCGGCCGGGACAGGGGCCCTTCCCCCAGCATTTT.